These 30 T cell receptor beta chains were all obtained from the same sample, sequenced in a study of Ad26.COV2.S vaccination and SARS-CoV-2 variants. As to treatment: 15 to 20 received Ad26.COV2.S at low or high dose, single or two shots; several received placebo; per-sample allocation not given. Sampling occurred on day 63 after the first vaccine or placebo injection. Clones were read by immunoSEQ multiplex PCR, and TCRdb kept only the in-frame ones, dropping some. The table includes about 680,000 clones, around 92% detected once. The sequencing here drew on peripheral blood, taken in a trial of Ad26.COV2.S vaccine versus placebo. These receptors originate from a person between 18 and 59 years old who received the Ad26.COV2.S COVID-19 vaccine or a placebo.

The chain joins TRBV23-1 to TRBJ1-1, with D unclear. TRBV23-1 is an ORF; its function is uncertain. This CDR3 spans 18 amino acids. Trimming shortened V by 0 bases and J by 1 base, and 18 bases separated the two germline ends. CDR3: CASSQSTSSGTRNTEAFF. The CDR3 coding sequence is TGCGCCAGCAGTCAATCGACTTCCAGCGGAACACGGAACACTGAAGCTTTCTTT.

The CDR3 DNA reads TGTGCCAGCAGCTACGGACAGGGGTACGGGGAGCTGTTTTTT. Residues: CASSYGQGYGELFF. The V and J genes are TRBV7-2 and TRBJ2-2, with 9 bases matching TRBD1. V shed 4 bases and J 7 bases; nucleotides not matched to a gene: 4. The length of the CDR3 is 14 residues. Germline V CDR1 and CDR2: SGHTA, FQGNSA.

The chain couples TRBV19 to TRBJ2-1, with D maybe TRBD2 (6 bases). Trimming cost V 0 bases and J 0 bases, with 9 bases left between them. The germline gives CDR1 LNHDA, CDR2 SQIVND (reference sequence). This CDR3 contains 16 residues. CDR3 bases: TGTGCCAGTAGTATAGATCGGGGGAGCTCCTACAATGAGCAGTTCTTC. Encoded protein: CASSIDRGSSYNEQFF.

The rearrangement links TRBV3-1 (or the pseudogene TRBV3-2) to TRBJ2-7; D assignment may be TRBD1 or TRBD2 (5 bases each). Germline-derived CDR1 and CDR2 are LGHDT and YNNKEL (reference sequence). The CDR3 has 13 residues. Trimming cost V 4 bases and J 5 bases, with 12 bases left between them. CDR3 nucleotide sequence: TGTGCCAGCAGCCGGCAGGGAGTCAACGAGCAGTACTTC. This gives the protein CASSRQGVNEQYF.

The CDR3 nucleotides are TGTGCCAGCAAAAGGACAGGGGGCACTGAAGCTTTCTTT. Encoded protein: CASKRTGGTEAFF. This chain connects TRBV27 to TRBJ1-1; TRBD1 matches at 10 bases. V lost 7 bases to trimming and J lost 4 bases; unmatched junction nucleotides: 3. Germline values: CDR1 MNHEY, CDR2 SMNVEV (reference sequence). The CDR3 extends over 13 amino acids.

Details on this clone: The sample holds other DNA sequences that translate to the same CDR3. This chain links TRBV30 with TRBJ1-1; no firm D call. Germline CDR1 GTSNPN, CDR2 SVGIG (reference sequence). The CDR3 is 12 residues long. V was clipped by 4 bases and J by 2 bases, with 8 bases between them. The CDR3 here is CAWTGRNTEAFF. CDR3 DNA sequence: TGTGCCTGGACTGGTCGAAACACTGAAGCTTTCTTT.

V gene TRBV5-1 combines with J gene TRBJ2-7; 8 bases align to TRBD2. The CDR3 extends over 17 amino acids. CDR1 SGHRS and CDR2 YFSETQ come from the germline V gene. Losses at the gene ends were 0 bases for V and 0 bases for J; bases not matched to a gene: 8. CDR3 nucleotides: TGCGCCAGCAGCTTGGCCTCATCGGGAGGGAGCTCCTACGAGCAGTACTTC. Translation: CASSLASSGGSSYEQYF.

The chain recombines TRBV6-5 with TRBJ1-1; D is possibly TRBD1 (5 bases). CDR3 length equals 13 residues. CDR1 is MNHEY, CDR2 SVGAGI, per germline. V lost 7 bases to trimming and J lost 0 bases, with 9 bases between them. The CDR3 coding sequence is TGTGCCAGCAAGGGGACCATGAACACTGAAGCTTTCTTT. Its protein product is CASKGTMNTEAFF.

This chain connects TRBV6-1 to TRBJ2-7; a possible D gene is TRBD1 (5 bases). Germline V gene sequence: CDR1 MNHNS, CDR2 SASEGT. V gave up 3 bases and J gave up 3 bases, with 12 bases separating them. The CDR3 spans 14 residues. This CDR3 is CASSEGLDGYEQYF. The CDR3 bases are TGTGCCAGCAGTGAGGGGCTAGATGGCTACGAGCAGTACTTC.

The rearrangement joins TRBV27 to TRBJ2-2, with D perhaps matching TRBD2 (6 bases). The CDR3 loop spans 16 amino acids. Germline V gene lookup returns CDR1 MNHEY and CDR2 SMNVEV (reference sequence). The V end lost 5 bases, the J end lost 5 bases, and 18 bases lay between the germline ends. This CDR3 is CASSATAGWGTGELFF. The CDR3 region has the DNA TGTGCCAGCAGTGCAACAGCGGGTTGGGGAACCGGGGAGCTGTTTTTT.

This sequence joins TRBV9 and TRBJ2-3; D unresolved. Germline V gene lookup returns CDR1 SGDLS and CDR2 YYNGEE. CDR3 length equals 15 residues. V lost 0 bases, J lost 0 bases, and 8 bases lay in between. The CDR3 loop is CASSVGGVSTDTQYF. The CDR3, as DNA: TGTGCCAGCAGCGTAGGCGGCGTGAGCACAGATACGCAGTATTTT.

CDR3 sequence reads: CACHEVAGTTDTQYF. In DNA, the CDR3 is TGTGCCTGCCACGAGGTGGCGGGGACAACAGATACGCAGTATTTT. The genes are TRBV30 and TRBJ2-3, with D possibly called TRBD1 or TRBD2 (6 bases each). The CDR3 loop spans 15 amino acids. The germline V gene has CDR1 GTSNPN and CDR2 SVGIG (reference sequence). Deletions cut 6 bases from V and 3 bases from J, with 19 bases between.

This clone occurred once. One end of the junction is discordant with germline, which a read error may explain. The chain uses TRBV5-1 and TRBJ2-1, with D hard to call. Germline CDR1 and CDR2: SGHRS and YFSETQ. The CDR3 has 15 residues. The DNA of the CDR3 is TGCGCCAGCAGTTCGACCCCGGGCCCATACAATAAGCAGTTCTTC. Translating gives CASSSTPGPYNKQFF. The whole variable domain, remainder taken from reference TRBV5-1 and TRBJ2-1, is KAGVTQTPRYLIKTRGQQVTLSCSPISGHRSVSWYQQTPGQGLQFLFEYFSETQRNKGNFPGRFSGRQFSNSRSEMNVSTLELGDSALYLCASSSTPGPYNKQFFGPGTRLTVL.

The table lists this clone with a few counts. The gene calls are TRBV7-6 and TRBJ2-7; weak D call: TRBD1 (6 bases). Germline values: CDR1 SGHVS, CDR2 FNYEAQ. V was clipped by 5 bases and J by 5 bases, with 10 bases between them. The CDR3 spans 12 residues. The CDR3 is CASSPPGDEQYF. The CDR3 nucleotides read TGTGCCAGCAGCCCTCCAGGGGACGAGCAGTACTTC. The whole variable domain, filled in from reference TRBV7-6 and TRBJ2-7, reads GAGVSQSPRYKVTKRGQDVALRCDPISGHVSLYWYRQALGQGPEFLTYFNYEAQQDKSGLPNDRFSAERPEGSISTLTIQRTEQRDSAMYRCASSPPGDEQYFGPGTRLTVT.

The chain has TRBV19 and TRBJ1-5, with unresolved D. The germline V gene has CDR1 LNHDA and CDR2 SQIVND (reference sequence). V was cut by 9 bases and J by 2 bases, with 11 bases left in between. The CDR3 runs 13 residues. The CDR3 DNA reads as TGTGCCAGCGCATACCTCGGCAATCAGCCCCAGCATTTT. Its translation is CASAYLGNQPQHF.

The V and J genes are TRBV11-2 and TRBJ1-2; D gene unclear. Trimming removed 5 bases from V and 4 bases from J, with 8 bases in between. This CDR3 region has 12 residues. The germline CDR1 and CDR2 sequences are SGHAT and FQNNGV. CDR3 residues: CASSPSGYGYTF. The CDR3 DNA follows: TGTGCCAGCAGCCCATCGGGCTATGGCTACACCTTC.

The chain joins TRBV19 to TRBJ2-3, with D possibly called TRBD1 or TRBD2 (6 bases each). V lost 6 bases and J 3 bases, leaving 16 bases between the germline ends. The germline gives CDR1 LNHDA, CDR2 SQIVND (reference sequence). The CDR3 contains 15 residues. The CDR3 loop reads CASRADGGWTDTQYF. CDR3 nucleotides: TGTGCCAGTAGAGCTGACGGGGGCTGGACAGATACGCAGTATTTT.

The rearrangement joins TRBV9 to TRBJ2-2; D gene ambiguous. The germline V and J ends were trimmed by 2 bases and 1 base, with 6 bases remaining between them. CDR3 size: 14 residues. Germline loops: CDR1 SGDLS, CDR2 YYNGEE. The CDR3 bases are TGTGCCAGCAGCGTTAGTTGGAACACCGGGGAGCTGTTTTTT. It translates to CASSVSWNTGELFF.

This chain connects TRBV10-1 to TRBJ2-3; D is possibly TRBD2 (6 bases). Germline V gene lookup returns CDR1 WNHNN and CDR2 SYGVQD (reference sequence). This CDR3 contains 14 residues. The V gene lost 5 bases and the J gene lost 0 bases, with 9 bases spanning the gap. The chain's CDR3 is CASSRSGSTDTQYF. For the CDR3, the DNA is TGCGCCAGCAGTCGAAGCGGGAGCACAGATACGCAGTATTTT.

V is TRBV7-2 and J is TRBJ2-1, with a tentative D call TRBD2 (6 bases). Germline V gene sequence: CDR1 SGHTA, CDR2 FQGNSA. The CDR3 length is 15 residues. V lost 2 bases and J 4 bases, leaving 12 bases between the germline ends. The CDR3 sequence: CASSLSLSGYNEQFF. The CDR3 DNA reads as TGTGCCAGCAGCTTATCGCTTAGCGGTTACAATGAGCAGTTCTTC.

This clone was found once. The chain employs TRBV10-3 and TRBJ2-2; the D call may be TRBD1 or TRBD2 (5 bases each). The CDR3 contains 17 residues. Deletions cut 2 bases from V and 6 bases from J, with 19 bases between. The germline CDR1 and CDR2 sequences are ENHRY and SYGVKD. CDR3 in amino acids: CAISEGPGTRAAGELFF. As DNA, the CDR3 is TGTGCCATCAGTGAGGGACCCGGGACGCGCGCGGCCGGGGAGCTGTTTTTT.

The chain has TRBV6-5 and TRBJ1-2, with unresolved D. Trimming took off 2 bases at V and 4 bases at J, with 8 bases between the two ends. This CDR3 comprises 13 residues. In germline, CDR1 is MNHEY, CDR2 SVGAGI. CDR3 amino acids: CASSYRPSYGYTF. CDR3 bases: TGTGCCAGCAGTTACCGACCGTCCTATGGCTACACCTTC.

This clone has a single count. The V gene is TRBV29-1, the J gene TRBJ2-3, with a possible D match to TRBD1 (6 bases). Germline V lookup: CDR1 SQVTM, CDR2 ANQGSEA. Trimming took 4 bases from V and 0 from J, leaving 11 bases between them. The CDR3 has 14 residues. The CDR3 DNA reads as TGCAGCGTTGCCCGGACAGTAAGCACAGATACGCAGTATTTT. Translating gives CSVARTVSTDTQYF.

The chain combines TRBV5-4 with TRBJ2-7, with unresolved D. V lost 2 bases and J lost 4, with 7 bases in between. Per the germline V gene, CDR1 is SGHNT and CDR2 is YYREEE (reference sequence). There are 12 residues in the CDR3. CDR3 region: CASSFDLYEQYF. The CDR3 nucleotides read TGTGCCAGCAGCTTCGACCTATACGAGCAGTACTTC.

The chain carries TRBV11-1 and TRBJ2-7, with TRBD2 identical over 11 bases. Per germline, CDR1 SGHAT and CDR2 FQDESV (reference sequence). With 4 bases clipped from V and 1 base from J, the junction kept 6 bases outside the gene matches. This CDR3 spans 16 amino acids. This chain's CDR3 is CASSSSGTSGSYEQYF. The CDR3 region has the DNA TGTGCCAGCAGCTCCTCCGGGACTAGCGGATCCTACGAGCAGTACTTC. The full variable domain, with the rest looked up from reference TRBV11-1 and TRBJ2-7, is EAEVAQSPRYKITEKSQAVAFWCDPISGHATLYWYRQILGQGPELLVQFQDESVVDDSQLPKDRFSAERLKGVDSTLKIQPAELGDSAMYLCASSSSGTSGSYEQYFGPGTRLTVT.

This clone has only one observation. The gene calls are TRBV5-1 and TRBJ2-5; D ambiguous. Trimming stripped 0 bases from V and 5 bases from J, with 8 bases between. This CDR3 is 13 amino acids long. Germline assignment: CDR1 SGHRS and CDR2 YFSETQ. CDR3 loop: CASSLEPRETQYF. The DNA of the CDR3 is TGCGCCAGCAGCTTGGAACCGAGGGAGACCCAGTACTTC.

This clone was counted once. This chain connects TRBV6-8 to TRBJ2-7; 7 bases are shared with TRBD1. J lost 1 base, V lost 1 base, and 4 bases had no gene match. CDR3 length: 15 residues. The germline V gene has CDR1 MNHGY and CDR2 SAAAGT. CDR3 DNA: TGTGCCAGCAGTTACTGGGCAGGGGGTTCCTACGAGCAGTACTTC. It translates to CASSYWAGGSYEQYF.

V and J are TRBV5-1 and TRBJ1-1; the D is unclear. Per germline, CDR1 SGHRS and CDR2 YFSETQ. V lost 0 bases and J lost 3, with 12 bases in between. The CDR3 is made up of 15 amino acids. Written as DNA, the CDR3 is TGCGCCAGCAGCTTGGCCTCTGTGGGCGACACTGAAGCTTTCTTT. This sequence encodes CASSLASVGDTEAFF.

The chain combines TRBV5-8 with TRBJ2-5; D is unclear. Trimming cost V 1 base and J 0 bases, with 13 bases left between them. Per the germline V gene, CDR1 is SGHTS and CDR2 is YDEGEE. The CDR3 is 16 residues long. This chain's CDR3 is CASSLSTKTYQETQYF. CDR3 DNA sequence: TGTGCCAGCAGCTTGTCGACGAAAACCTACCAAGAGACCCAGTACTTC.

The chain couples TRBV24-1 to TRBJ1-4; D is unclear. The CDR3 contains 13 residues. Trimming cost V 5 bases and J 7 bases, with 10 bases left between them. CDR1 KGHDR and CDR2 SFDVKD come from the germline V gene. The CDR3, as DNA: TGTGCCACCAGTGCCGAGAGAGGTGAAAAACTGTTTTTT. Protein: CATSAERGEKLFF.